Described below is a single T cell receptor beta chain sequence and its context. Its antigen is still unknown. With 2 bases removed from V and 9 bases from J, the gap between germline ends came to 8 bases. This CDR3 region has 11 residues. Germline-derived CDR1 and CDR2 are SGHTA and FQGNSA. This record belongs to a study of blood T cells in healthy people across ages. Study-level findings and limits: Long-lived donors had more naive CD4+ cells and higher diversity than aged donors.

A J-beta primer mix and a sample-barcoded 5' primer were used in a second PCR of roughly 6 to 11 cycles. TCRdb independently ran MiXCR on the 5' RACE reads; one entry per CDR3 protein. In the table there are approximately 800,000 distinct CDR3 sequences, 58% of which are singletons. Sequencing used blood. The chain couples TRBV7-2 to TRBJ2-7, with D possibly being TRBD1 (5 bases). This TCR came from a man aged 25-40 years in good health. In DNA form, the CDR3 reads TGTGCCAGCAGCTTATGGGGCGCGCAGTACTTC. Its translation: CASSLWGAQYF.